Following are 10 T cell receptor beta chains from one sample sequenced in a study of blood T cell repertoires in COVID-19. Profiled with immunoSEQ multiplex PCR; TCRdb holds only in-frame clones, not every one. The sample yields around 300,000 clones, 75% to 90% seen once. Material for sequencing was PBMCs or T cells enriched from blood (not recorded which). Receptor source: a middle-aged woman who had recovered from COVID-19.

The CDR3 here is CASSLSAPDTQYF. The CDR3 coding sequence is TGTGCCAGCAGCTTAAGCGCCCCAGATACGCAGTATTTT. This chain links TRBV13 with TRBJ2-3, with D unresolved. Trimming took off 2 bases at V and 4 bases at J, with 7 bases between the two ends. Germline CDR1 and CDR2: PRHDT and FYEKMQ (reference sequence). The CDR3 is 13 amino acids.

The rearrangement joins TRBV4-3 to TRBJ2-2; D not resolved. Germline V gives CDR1 LGHNA, CDR2 YSLEER. V lost 2 bases to trimming and J lost 0 bases, with 7 bases between them. The CDR3 loop spans 15 amino acids. This CDR3 is CASSQFYPNTGELFF. The CDR3 DNA reads as TGCGCCAGCAGCCAATTTTATCCGAACACCGGGGAGCTGTTTTTT.

The CDR3 DNA reads as TGCGCCAGCAGTCCCGGGACTAGCGGGAGGAACTACAATGAGCAGTTCTTC. Amino acids: CASSPGTSGRNYNEQFF. The genes are TRBV4-1 and TRBJ2-1, with TRBD2 identical over 15 bases. In germline, CDR1 is MGHRA, CDR2 YSYEKL. Trimming took 6 bases from V and 3 from J; bases not matched to a gene: 6. The length of the CDR3 is 17 residues.

This chain connects TRBV28 to TRBJ1-1; TRBD1 is a possible D gene (5 bases). The length of the CDR3 is 13 residues. Trimming left V 1 base short and J 4 bases short, with 7 bases between. Germline CDR1 reads MDHEN; CDR2 reads SYDVKM. CDR3: CASSLSGVTEAFF. CDR3 DNA sequence: TGTGCCAGCAGTTTATCGGGGGTCACTGAAGCTTTCTTT.

This clone showed up just once. The V call is TRBV9, the J call TRBJ2-7, with D perhaps matching TRBD1 (6 bases). Germline assignment: CDR1 SGDLS and CDR2 YYNGEE. The CDR3 is made up of 15 amino acids. V lost 4 bases and J lost 2, with 16 bases in between. The CDR3 DNA follows: TGTGCCAGCAGCCCCTCACCAGGGGCTACCTACGAGCAGTACTTC. Its protein product is CASSPSPGATYEQYF.

Turning to this clone: Distinct nucleotide sequences in the sample also encode this CDR3. The chain uses TRBV7-2 and TRBJ1-2; a weak D match, TRBD1 (5 bases). The CDR3 covers 12 residues. In germline, CDR1 is SGHTA, CDR2 FQGNSA. With 2 bases removed from V and 5 bases from J, the gap between germline ends came to 6 bases. The CDR3 region is CASSLQGYGYTF. In DNA, the CDR3 is TGTGCCAGCAGCTTACAGGGTTATGGCTACACCTTC.

The chain links TRBV5-8 to TRBJ2-2; D possibly corresponds to TRBD1 (7 bases). V gave up 4 bases and J gave up 6 bases, with 13 bases separating them. The CDR3 totals 14 residues. The germline V gene encodes CDR1 SGHTS and CDR2 YDEGEE. For the CDR3, the DNA is TGTGCCAGCAGCCGGAGGGGGCCCCCCGGGGAGCTGTTTTTT. This translates into CASSRRGPPGELFF.

The CDR3 DNA follows: TGTGCCACCCAACCTTTCACGGGCGGGGAGCTGTTTTTT. Amino acid sequence: CATQPFTGGELFF. The rearrangement links TRBV24-1 to TRBJ2-2; D unresolved. The germline V gene has CDR1 KGHDR and CDR2 SFDVKD. V was trimmed by 9 bases and J by 7 bases, leaving 14 bases between them. The CDR3 is made up of 13 amino acids.

This rearrangement joins TRBV3-1 (or the pseudogene TRBV3-2) to TRBJ2-7; no clear D. Trimming left V 3 bases short and J 5 bases short, with 8 bases between. The length of the CDR3 is 12 residues. The germline V gene encodes CDR1 LGHDT and CDR2 YNNKEL (reference sequence). The CDR3 nucleotides read TGTGCCAGCAGCCACCTTCGGGACGAGCAGTACTTC. Amino acid sequence: CASSHLRDEQYF.

V usage is TRBV7-2 and J usage is TRBJ2-7; maybe TRBD1 (6 bases). Germline CDR1 is SGHTA and CDR2 is FQGNSA. Trimming stripped 5 bases from V and 4 bases from J, with 15 bases between. This CDR3 is 14 amino acids long. The CDR3 loop reads CASSVLGAIYEQYF. In nucleotides, the CDR3 is TGTGCCAGCAGCGTCTTGGGGGCCATTTACGAGCAGTACTTC. Using reference TRBV7-2 and TRBJ2-7 for the parts outside the CDR3, the full variable domain is GAGVSQSPSNKVTEKGKDVELRCDPISGHTALYWYRQSLGQGLEFLIYFQGNSAPDKSGLPSDRFSAERTGGSVSTLTIQRTQQEDSAVYLCASSVLGAIYEQYFGPGTRLTVT.